This TCR beta chain was sequenced in a study of beta chain features in type 1 diabetes. Overall study: Age, gender, cell numbers and subset yield matched between patients and controls. Broader study findings: Fewer insertions but more deletions were seen at VDJ junctions in type 1 diabetes patients. Researchers report that Type 1 diabetes patients had moderately but significantly shorter TCRB CDR3s across all four CD4+ subsets.

In regard to this clone: Its specificity is not known.

Expressed TCRB transcripts got sequenced, as all isolated RNA was reverse transcribed. Assay: immunoSEQ multiplex PCR; the TCRdb copy retains only in-frame clones and omits some. Of 600,000 to 650,000 clones listed, roughly a sixth are singletons. J was trimmed by 7 bases and V by 3 bases; bases with no gene match: 8. Germline V gene sequence: CDR1 SGHTA, CDR2 FQGTGA. This CDR3 has 15 amino acids. The material sequenced was naive CD4+ T cells from blood. The chain uses TRBV7-3 and TRBJ2-3; 9 nucleotides match TRBD1. The sequence came from a man aged 18 to 30 in good health. The CDR3 DNA reads TGTGCCAGCAGCTTGGACAGGGGAGGAAGGAATACGCAGTATTTT. It is translated as CASSLDRGGRNTQYF.